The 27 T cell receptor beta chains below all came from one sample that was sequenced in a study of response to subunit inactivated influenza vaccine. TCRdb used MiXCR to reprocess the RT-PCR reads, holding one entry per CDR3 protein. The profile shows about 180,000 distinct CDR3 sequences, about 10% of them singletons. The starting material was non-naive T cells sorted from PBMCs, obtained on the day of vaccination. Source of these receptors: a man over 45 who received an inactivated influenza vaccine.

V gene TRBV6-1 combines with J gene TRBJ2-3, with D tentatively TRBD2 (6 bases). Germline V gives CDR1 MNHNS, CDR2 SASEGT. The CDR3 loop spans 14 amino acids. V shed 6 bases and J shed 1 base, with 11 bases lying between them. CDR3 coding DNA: TGTGCCAGCAGGCACGGGACTGGCACAGATACGCAGTATTTT. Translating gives CASRHGTGTDTQYF.

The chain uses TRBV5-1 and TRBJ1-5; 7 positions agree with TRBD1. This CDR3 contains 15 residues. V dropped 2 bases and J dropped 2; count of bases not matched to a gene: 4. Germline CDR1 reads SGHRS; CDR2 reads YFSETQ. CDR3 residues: CASSFTGDGNQPQHF. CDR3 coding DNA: TGCGCCAGCAGCTTTACAGGGGATGGCAATCAGCCCCAGCATTTT.

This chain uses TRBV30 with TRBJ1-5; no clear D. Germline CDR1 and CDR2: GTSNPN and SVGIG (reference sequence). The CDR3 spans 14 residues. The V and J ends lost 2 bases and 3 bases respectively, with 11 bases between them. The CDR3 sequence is CAWSRSNFNQPQHF. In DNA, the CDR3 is TGTGCCTGGAGTCGCAGCAACTTCAATCAGCCCCAGCATTTT.

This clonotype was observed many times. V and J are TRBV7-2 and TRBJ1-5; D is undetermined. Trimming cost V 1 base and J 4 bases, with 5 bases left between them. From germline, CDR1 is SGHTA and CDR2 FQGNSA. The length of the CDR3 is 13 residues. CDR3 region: CASSLGQNQPQHF. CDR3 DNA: TGTGCCAGCAGCTTAGGGCAGAATCAGCCCCAGCATTTT.

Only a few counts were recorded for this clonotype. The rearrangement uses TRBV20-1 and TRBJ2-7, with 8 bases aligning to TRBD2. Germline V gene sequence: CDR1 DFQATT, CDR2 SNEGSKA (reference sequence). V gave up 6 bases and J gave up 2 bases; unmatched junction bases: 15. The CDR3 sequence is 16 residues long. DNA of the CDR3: TGCAGTGCACGGAACCTAGCGGGCCTTTTCACCTACGAGCAGTACTTC. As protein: CSARNLAGLFTYEQYF.

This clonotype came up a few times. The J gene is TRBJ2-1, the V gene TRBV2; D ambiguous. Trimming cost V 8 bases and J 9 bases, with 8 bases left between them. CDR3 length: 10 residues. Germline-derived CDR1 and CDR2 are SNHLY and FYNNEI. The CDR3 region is CASSRVEQFF. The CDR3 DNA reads TGTGCCAGCTCCCGGGTTGAGCAGTTCTTC. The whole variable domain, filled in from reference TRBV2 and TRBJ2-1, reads EPEVTQTPSHQVTQMGQEVILRCVPISNHLYFYWYRQILGQKVEFLVSFYNNEISEKSEIFDDQFSVERPDGSNFTLKIRSTKLEDSAMYFCASSRVEQFFGPGTRLTVL.

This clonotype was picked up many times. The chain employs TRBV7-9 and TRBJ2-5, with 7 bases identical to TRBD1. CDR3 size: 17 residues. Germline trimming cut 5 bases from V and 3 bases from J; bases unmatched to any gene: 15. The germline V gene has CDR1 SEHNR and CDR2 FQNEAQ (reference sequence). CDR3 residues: CASSLPRQGRQEETQYF. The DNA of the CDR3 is TGTGCCAGCAGCCTCCCTCGACAGGGTCGGCAGGAAGAGACCCAGTACTTC.

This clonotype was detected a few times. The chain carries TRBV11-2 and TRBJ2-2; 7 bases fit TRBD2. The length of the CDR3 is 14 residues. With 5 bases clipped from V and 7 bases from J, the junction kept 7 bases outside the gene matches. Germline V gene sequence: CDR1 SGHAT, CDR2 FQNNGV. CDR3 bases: TGTGCCAGCAGCCCCCCCGCGGGAGTCGGGGAGCTGTTTTTT. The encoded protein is CASSPPAGVGELFF.

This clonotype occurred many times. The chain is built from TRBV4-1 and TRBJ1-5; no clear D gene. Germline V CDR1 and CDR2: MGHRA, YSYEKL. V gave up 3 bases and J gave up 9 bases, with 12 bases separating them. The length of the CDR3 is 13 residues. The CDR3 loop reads CASSHSGVRPQHF. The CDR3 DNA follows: TGCGCCAGCAGCCATTCAGGTGTTAGGCCCCAGCATTTT.

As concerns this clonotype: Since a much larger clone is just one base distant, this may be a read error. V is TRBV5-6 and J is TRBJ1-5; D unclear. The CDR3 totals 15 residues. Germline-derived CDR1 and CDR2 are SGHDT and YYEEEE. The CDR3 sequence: CVSSFRGYGNQPQHF. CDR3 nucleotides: TGTGTCAGCAGCTTTCGGGGTTATGGCAATCAGCCCCAGCATTTT.

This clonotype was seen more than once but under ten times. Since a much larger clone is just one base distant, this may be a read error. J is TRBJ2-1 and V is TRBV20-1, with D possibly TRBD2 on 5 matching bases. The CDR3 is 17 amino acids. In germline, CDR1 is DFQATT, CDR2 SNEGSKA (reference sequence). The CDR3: CCAREHWAGGTYNEQFF. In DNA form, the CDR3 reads TGCTGTGCTAGAGAGCATTGGGCGGGTGGGACCTACAATGAGCAGTTCTTC.

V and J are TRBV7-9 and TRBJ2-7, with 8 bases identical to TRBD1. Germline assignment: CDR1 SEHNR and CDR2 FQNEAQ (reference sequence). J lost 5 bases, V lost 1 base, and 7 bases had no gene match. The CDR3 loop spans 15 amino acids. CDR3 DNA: TGTGCCAGCAGCTTAGGTGGTCAGGGGGCCAACGAGCAGTACTTC. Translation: CASSLGGQGANEQYF.

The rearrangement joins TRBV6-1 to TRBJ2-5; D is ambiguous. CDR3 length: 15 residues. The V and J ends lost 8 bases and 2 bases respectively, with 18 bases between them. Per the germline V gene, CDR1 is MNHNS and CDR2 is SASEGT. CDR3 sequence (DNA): TGTGCCAGCCTTCTACGCCAGGCGTTACAAGAGACCCAGTACTTC. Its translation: CASLLRQALQETQYF.

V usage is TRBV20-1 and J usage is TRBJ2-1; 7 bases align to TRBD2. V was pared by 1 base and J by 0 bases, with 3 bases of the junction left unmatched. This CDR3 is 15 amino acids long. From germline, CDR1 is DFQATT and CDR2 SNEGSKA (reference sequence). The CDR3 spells CSARVSGGSYNEQFF. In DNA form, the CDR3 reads TGCAGTGCTAGAGTCTCGGGGGGCTCCTACAATGAGCAGTTCTTC.

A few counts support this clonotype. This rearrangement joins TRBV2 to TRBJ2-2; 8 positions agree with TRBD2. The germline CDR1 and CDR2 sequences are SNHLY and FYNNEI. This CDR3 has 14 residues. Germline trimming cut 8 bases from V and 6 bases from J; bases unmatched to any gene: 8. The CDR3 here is CASRTGTRAGELFF. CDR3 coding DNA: TGTGCCAGCCGCACCGGGACTAGGGCCGGGGAGCTGTTTTTT.

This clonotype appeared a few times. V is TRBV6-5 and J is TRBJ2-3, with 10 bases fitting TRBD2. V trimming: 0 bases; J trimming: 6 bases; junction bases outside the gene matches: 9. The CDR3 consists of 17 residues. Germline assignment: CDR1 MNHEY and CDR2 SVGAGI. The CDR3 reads CASSYSITAGGGDTQYF. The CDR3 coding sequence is TGTGCCAGCAGTTACTCGATCACAGCGGGAGGGGGGGATACGCAGTATTTT.

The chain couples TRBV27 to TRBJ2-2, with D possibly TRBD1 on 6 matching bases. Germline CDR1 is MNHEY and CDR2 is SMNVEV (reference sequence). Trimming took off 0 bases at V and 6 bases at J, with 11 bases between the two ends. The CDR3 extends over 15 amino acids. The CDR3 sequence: CASSLSPTGSGELFF. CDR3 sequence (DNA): TGTGCCAGCAGTTTATCCCCCACAGGGTCCGGGGAGCTGTTTTTT.

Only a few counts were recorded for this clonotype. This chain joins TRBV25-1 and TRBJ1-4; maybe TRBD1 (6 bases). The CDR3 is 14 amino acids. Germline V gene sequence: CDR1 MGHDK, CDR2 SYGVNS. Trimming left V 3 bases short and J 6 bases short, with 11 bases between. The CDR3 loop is CASSDGGGDEKLFF. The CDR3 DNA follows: TGTGCCAGCAGTGATGGTGGGGGCGATGAAAAACTGTTTTTT.

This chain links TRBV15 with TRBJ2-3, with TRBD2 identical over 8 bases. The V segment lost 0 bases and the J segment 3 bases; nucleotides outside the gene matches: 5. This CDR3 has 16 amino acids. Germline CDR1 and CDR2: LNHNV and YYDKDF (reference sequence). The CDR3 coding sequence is TGTGCCACCAGCAGAGATCGGGAGGGCCTTACAGATACGCAGTATTTT. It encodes CATSRDREGLTDTQYF.

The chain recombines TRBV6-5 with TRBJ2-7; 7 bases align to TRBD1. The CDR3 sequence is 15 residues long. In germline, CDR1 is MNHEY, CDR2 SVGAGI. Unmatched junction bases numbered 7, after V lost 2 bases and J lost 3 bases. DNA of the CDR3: TGTGCCAGCAGTTACACAGGGGATCCCGTCTACGAGCAGTACTTC. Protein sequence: CASSYTGDPVYEQYF.

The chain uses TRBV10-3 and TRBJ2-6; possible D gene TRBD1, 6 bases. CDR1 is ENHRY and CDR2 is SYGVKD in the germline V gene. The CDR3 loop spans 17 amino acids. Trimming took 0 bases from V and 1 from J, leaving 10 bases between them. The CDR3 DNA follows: TGTGCCATCAGTGAGTCCACAGGGTATTCTGGGGCCAACGTCCTGACTTTC. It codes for CAISESTGYSGANVLTF.

This CDR3 is CSARSGPAYEQYF. CDR3 bases: TGCAGTGCTAGAAGCGGGCCAGCCTACGAGCAGTACTTC. This rearrangement joins TRBV20-1 to TRBJ2-7; D might be TRBD2 (6 bases). V lost 2 bases to trimming and J lost 2 bases, with 10 bases between them. Germline V gene lookup returns CDR1 DFQATT and CDR2 SNEGSKA (reference sequence). This CDR3 has 13 amino acids.

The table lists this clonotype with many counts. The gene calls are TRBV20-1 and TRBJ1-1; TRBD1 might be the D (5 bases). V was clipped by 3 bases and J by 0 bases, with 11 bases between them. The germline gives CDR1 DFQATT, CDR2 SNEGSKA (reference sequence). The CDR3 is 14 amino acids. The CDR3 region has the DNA TGCAGTGCTAGTCAGGGTATCATGAACACTGAAGCTTTCTTT. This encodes CSASQGIMNTEAFF.

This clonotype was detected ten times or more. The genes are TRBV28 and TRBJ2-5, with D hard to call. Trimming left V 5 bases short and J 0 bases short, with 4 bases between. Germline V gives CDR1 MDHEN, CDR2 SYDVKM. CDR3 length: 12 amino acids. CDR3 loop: CASSPYQETQYF. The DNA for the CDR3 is TGTGCCAGCAGTCCGTACCAAGAGACCCAGTACTTC.

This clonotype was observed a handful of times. In DNA, the CDR3 is TGTGCCAGCAGCCAAAATGCCGAGCAGTACTTC. This encodes CASSQNAEQYF. This chain joins TRBV4-2 and TRBJ2-7, with no clear D. This CDR3 has 11 residues. V lost 2 bases, J lost 6 bases, and 5 bases lay in between. Looked up from germline, CDR1 is LGHNA and CDR2 is YNFKEQ.

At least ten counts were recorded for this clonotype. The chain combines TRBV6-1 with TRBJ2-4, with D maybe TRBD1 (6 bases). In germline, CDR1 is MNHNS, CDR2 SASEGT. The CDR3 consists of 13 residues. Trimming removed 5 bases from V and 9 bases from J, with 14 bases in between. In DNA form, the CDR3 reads TGTGCCAGCAGTCAAACAGGGTCCGGCATTCAGTACTTC. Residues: CASSQTGSGIQYF.

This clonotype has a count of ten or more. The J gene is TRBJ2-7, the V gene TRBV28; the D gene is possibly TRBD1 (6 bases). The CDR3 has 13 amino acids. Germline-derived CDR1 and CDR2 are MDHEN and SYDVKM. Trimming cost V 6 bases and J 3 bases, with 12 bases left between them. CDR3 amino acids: CASRPTGLYEQYF. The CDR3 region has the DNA TGTGCCAGCAGGCCGACAGGACTCTACGAGCAGTACTTC.